This TCR beta chain was documented in a study of T cells after yellow fever vaccination. Study background: SMART-Seq v4 Ultra Low Input handled preparation of low-cell-number fractions. Study outcomes and limitations: Post-booster samples contained most primary-vaccination clones (roughly 96% CD4, around 89% CD8). Of the clonotypes, a small share occurred in both CD4 and CD8 compartments.

Universal primer sites and UMIs were introduced during 5'RACE template-switching synthesis of TCR cDNA. TCRdb used MiXCR to reprocess the 5' RACE reads, holding one entry per CDR3 protein. The sample gives 400,000 to 450,000 distinct CDR3 sequences, about 17% of which show up once; about 18% is in the top ten. This CDR3 spans 14 amino acids. The ends were cut back, 3 bases at V and 0 bases at J, with 7 bases in the middle. Germline values: CDR1 SGDLS, CDR2 YYNGEE. In regard to this clonotype: Its antigen is not known.

The gene calls are TRBV9 and TRBJ1-3, with D unresolved. This specimen consisted of PBMCs, obtained before the yellow fever booster vaccination. The TCR comes from a man in his late teens or twenties who received the YFV17D yellow fever vaccine. The CDR3 DNA reads TGTGCCAGCAGCGAGGCACCCTCTGGAAACACCATATATTTT. Protein: CASSEAPSGNTIYF.